This T cell receptor beta chain originates from a study of T cells in localized non-small cell lung cancer. V lost 5 bases and J lost 8, with 19 bases in between. Germline values: CDR1 SGDLS, CDR2 YYNGEE. The CDR3 runs to 14 residues. This clone has a handful of counts. TCRdb's copy holds only in-frame clones and misses some; the assay was immunoSEQ multiplex PCR. The data show under 2,000 clones, around 24% seen once. The J gene is TRBJ1-2, the V gene TRBV9; D uncertain. The receptor comes from a male donor aged 60 or older with stage I lung adenocarcinoma. The starting material was normal lung tissue next to the tumor, obtained before any cancer treatment. This CDR3 is CASSVGGLTGGYTF. The DNA for the CDR3 is TGTGCCAGCAGTGTGGGCGGACTGACGGGGGGCTACACCTTC. The full variable domain, its missing parts supplied by reference TRBV9 and TRBJ1-2, is DSGVTQTPKHLITATGQRVTLRCSPRSGDLSVYWYQQSLDQGLQFLIQYYNGEERAKGNILERFSAQQFPDLHSELNLSSLELGDSALYFCASSVGGLTGGYTFGSGTRLTVV.